This T cell receptor beta chain comes out of a study of shared clonotypes between healthy human individuals (dated by TCRdb to the early 2020s). Background on the whole study: Two women and a few men aged 18 to 49 years were included in the cohort. Per donor, three plates each were used for CD4 naive and CD4 memory, two for CD8 naive, and one for CD8 memory. Blood TCR repertoires of a handful of healthy adults were deeply sequenced to estimate repertoire size and the extent of clonotype sharing between individuals. Libraries were prepared and TCR repertoires were sequenced by different laboratories using diverse techniques, in order to increase sequencing depth and limit assay-specific biases. Between about 0.94 and 8.9 billion PBMCs per donor were obtained by leukapheresis. Study-level results and caveats: Compared with non-shared clonotypes, clonotypes shared by all four sorted-subset donors had higher generation probabilities. Sampling was restricted to blood, and TCR repertoires in tissue are likely to differ from TCR repertoires in blood. Sharing across a few donors was observed for approximately 4.6% of naive CD4, over 3% of naive CD8, about 2.3% of memory CD4, and around 0.42% of memory CD8 clonotypes. Because the study included only a small number of donors, the genetic and exposure-history diversity represented was limited. Estimated clonotype richness was generally larger for naive than for memory subsets. Pairwise subsampling indicated that sequencing depth was expected to affect the degree of clonotype sharing among donors. Even with the large sequencing depth, rarefaction of the sorted-subset datasets indicated that sequencing was incomplete.

Regarding this clone: This clone's antigen is unknown. Base qualities are not recorded, but no much larger clone differs from it by a single base.

CD8 naive samples were obtained by positive selection for CCR7 among CD45RO-negative cells, yielding a CD45RA+CCR7+ population from which TemRA cells were excluded. The donors were healthy, HIV-negative adults who had no recently reported acute infections or vaccinations. Every donor was a Caucasian adult residing in Nashville, Tennessee, USA. Blood was collected by leukapheresis, and PBMCs were isolated by Ficoll-Histopaque density gradient centrifugation and then cryopreserved in liquid nitrogen vapor phase. Analytical flow cytometry was used to check the purity and quantity of every magnetically sorted T cell population. Each sorted fraction had its genomic DNA isolated and then quantified by UV absorbance on a Nanodrop 2000c. Using the deep immunoSEQ assay, TCR CDR3 regions were amplified from genomic DNA by multiplex PCR. Extracted genomic DNA from each cell subset was distributed evenly across all wells of several immunoSEQ 96-well plates, and each plate was treated as a replicate. For sorted subsets, each replicate PCR was loaded with 200 to 250 ng genomic DNA, equivalent to 32,000 or so T cell genomes. Purified libraries were measured with a Qubit 3.0 fluorometer, size-checked on a Bioanalyzer 2100, and measured again with the KAPA Library Quantification kit. Every immunoSEQ 96-well plate was sequenced on a dedicated single-read 150-cycle Illumina NextSeq 550 flow cell. In the source study's methods: Because only junctional sequences without quality scores were contained in the immunoSEQ output, filtering matching that applied to full-length reads could not be performed. Sequences were annotated with PyIR, a Python wrapper for IgBLAST v1.9, using IMGT germline references to assign V/J genes and CDR3. Reads were removed for weak V/J assignments (E-value above 1e-6), missing CDR3, stop codons, out-of-frame junctions, or ambiguous translated residues. A V3J clonotype was defined by an identical inferred V gene, J gene, and CDR3 amino acid sequence. Percentage overlap between repertoires was calculated by dividing the number of shared unique clonotypes by the size of the smaller repertoire. Repertoire richness was assessed with RTK rarefaction, the Chao1 estimator, and Recon v2.1 estimates of unobserved clonotypes. Generation probabilities were computed with OLGA for all TCRbeta clonotypes obtained by the gDNA method from several donors. The immuneACCESS repertoire file appears here via TCRdb, limited to in-frame rearrangements. These files lack a portion of the clones; in checked studies, under half of the deficit traces to unresolved V genes, and the cause of the others is not known. V and J calls and clone size are those listed in that table; D and trimming were worked out from the DNA. The sample yields around 2,100,000 clones; roughly 95% were counted once. 1% to 1.5% of the sample goes to the ten largest clones.

For this chain, trimming is 5 bases at the V end and 2 bases at the J end, and the number of junction bases without a gene match is 12. The CDR3 goes from the cysteine to the phenylalanine over 17 residues. Only CDR3 DNA remains: 51 bases, in frame from the first base. CDR1 LGHNT and CDR2 FRNRAP were looked up in the germline V gene. The chain employs TRBV12-5 and TRBJ2-3, with TRBD2 matching 8 junction bases. The TCR sequence derives from a man aged 18 to 29 in good health. The specimen was naive CD8+ T cells sorted from blood. In light of the paper, this sample's cell subset or site label describes: CD45RA+CCR7+. CDR3 region: CASGVSGALGDTDTQYF. The DNA sequence follows: TGTGCTAGTGGTGTTAGCGGGGCCCTTGGGGACACAGATACGCAGTATTTT.